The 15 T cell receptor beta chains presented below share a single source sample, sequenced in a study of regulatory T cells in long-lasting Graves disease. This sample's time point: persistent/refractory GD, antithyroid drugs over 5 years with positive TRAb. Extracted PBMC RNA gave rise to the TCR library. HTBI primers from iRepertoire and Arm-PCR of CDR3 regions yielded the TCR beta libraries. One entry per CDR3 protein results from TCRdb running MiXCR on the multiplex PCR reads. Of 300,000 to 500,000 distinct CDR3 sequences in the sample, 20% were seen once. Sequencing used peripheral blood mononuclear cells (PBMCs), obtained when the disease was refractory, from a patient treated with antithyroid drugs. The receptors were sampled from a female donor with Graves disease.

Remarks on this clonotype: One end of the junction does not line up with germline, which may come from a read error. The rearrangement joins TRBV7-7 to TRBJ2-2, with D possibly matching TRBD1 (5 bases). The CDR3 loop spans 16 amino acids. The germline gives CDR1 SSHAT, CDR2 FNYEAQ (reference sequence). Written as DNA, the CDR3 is TGTGCTAGCAGCCCCCCGACAGCTAAGAACACCGGGGAGCTGTTTTTT. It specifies CASSPPTAKNTGELFF.

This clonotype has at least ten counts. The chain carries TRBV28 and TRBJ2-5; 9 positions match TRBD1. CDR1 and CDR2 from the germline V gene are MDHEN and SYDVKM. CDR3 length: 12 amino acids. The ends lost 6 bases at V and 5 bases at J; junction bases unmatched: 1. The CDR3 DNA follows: TGTGCCAGCAGGGACAGGGGTGAGACCCAGTACTTC. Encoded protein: CASRDRGETQYF.

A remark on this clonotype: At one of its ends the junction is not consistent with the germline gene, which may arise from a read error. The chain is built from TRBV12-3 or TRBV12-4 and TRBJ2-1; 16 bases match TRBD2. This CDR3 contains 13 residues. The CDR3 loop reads CATGTSGRASLAF. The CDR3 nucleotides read TGTGCCACCGGGACTAGCGGGAGGGCCTCCTTGGCTTTC.

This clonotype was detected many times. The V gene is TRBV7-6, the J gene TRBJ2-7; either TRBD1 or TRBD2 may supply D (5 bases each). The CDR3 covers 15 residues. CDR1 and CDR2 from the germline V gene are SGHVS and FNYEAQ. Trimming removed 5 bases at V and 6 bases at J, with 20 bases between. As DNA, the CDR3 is TGTGCCAGCAGCGCCGGGGCAGGGTGGGTAAGCGAGCAGTACTTC. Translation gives CASSAGAGWVSEQYF.

Here the CDR3 reads CATQRGDSPLHF. The CDR3 DNA reads as TGTGCCACCCAAAGGGGAGATTCACCCCTCCACTTT. The chain has TRBV19 and TRBJ1-6; TRBD1 might be the D (5 bases). The CDR3 spans 12 residues. Germline V gene lookup returns CDR1 LNHDA and CDR2 SQIVND (reference sequence). V lost 10 bases, J lost 8 bases, and 12 bases lay in between.

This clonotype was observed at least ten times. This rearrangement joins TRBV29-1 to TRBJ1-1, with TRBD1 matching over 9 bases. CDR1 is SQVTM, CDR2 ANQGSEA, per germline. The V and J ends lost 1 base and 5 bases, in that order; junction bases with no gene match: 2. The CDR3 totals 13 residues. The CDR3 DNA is TGCAGCGTTGAAGGGGACAGGGTAACTGAAGCTTTCTTT. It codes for CSVEGDRVTEAFF.

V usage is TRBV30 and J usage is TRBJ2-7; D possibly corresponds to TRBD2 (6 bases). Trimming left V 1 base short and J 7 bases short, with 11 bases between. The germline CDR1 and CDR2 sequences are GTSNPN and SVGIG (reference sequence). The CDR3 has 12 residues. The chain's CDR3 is CAWSAGVGEQYF. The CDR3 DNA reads TGTGCCTGGAGTGCGGGGGTAGGAGAGCAGTACTTC.

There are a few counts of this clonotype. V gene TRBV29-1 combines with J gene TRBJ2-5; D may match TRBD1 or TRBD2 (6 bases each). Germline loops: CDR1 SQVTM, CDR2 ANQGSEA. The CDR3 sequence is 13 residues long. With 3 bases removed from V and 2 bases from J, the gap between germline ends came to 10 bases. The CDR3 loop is CSVDGGTQETQYF. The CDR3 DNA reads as TGCAGCGTTGATGGGGGGACACAAGAGACCCAGTACTTC. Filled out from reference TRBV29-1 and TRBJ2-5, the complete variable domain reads SAVISQKPSRDICQRGTSLTIQCQVDSQVTMMFWYRQQPGQSLTLIATANQGSEATYESGFVIDKFPISRPNLTFSTLTVSNMSPEDSSIYLCSVDGGTQETQYFGPGTRLLVL.

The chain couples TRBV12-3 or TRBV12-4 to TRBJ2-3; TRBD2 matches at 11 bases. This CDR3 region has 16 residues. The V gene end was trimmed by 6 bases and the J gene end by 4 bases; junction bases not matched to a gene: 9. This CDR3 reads CASSDSGRASADTQYF. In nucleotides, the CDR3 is TGTGCCAGCAGCGATAGCGGGAGGGCCTCCGCAGATACGCAGTATTTT.

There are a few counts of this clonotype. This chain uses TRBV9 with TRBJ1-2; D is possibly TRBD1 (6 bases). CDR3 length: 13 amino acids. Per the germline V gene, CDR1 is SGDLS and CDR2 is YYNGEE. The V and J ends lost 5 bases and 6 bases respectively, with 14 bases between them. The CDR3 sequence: CASSKDSSHGYTF. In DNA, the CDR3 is TGTGCCAGCAGTAAGGACAGCAGCCATGGCTACACCTTC.

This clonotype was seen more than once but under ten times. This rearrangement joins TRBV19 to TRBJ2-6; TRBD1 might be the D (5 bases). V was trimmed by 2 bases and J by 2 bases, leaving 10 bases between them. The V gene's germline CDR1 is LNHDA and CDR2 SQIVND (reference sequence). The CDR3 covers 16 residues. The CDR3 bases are TGTGCCAGTAGTATATCAGCAGGGACTGGGGCCAACGTCCTGACTTTC. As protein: CASSISAGTGANVLTF. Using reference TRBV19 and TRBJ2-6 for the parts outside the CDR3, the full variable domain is DGGITQSPKYLFRKEGQNVTLSCEQNLNHDAMYWYRQDPGQGLRLIYYSQIVNDFQKGDIAEGYSVSREKKESFPLTVTSAQKNPTAFYLCASSISAGTGANVLTFGAGSRLTVL.

The CDR3 protein is CASSPTPADQETQYF. CDR3 nucleotide sequence: TGTGCCAGCAGCCCAACCCCAGCGGATCAAGAGACCCAGTACTTC. V and J are TRBV3-1 and TRBJ2-5, with D maybe TRBD2 (5 bases). The V end lost 4 bases, the J end lost 2 bases, and 14 bases lay between the germline ends. CDR1 and CDR2 (germline): LGHDT, YNNKEL (reference sequence). This CDR3 has 15 residues.

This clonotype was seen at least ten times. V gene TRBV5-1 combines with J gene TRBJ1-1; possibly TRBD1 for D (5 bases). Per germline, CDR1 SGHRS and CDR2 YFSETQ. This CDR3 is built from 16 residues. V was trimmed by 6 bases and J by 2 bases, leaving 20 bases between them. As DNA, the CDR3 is TGCGCCAGCACTTGGGGGTTGGAGGGACTAAACACTGAAGCTTTCTTT. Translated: CASTWGLEGLNTEAFF.

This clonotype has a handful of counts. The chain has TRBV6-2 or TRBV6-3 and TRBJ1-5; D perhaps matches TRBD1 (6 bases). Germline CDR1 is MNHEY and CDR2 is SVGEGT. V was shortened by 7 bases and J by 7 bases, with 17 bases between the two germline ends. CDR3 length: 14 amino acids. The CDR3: CASTEGGPGQPQHF. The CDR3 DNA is TGTGCCAGCACCGAAGGGGGGCCGGGACAGCCCCAGCATTTT.

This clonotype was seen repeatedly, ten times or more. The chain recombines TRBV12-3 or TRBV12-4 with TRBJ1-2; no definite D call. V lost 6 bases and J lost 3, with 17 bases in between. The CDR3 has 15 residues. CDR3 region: CASSLPPPGHYGYTF. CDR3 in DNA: TGTGCCAGCAGCCTACCCCCCCCCGGGCACTATGGCTACACCTTC.